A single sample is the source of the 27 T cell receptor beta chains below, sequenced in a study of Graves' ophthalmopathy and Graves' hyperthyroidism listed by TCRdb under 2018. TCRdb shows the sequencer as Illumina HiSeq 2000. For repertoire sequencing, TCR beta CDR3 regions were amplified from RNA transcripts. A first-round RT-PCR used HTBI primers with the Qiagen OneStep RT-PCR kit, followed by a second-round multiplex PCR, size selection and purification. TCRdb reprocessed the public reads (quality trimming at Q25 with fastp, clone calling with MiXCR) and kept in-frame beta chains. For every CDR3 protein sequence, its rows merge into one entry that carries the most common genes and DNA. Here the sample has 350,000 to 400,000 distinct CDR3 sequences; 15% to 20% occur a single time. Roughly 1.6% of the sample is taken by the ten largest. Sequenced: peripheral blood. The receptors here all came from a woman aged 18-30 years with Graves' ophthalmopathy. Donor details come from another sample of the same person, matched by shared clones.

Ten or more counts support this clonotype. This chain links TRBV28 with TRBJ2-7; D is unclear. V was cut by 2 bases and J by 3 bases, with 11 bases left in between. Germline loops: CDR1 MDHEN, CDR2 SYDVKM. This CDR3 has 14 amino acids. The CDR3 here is CASSLVPIDYEQYF. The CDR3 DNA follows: TGTGCCAGCAGTTTAGTTCCAATCGACTACGAGCAGTACTTC.

CDR3 protein: CAISDRQETQYF. CDR3 DNA sequence: TGTGCCATCAGTGACAGACAAGAGACCCAGTACTTC. This chain links TRBV10-3 with TRBJ2-5; D gene unclear. V lost 3 bases and J 2 bases, leaving 4 bases between the germline ends. CDR1 ENHRY and CDR2 SYGVKD come from the germline V gene. This CDR3 has 12 residues.

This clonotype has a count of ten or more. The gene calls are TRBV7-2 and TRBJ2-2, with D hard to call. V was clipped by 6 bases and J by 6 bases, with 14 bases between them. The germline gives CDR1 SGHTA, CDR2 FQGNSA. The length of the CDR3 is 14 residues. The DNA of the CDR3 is TGTGCCAGCAGACCTCATGCAGGTTCCGGGGAGCTGTTTTTT. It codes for CASRPHAGSGELFF.

The chain's CDR3 is CASSAQGDETQYF. Here the CDR3 DNA reads TGTGCCAGCAGTGCACAGGGGGATGAGACCCAGTACTTC. V gene TRBV6-1 combines with J gene TRBJ2-5; 8 nucleotides match TRBD1. Germline V gene sequence: CDR1 MNHNS, CDR2 SASEGT. The CDR3 runs to 13 residues. Trimming at V came to 4 bases and at J to 5 bases, leaving 3 bases not matched to a gene.

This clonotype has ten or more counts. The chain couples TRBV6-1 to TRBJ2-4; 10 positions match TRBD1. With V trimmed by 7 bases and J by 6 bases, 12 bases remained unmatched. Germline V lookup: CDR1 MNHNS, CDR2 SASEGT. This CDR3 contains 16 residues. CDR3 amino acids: CASTLDRGRFGNIQYF. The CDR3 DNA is TGTGCCAGCACCTTGGACAGGGGGAGGTTCGGAAACATTCAGTACTTC.

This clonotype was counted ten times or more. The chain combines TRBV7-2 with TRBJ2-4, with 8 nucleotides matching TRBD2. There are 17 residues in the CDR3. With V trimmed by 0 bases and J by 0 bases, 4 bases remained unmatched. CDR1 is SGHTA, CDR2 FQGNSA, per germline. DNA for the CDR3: TGTGCCAGCAGCTTAGCCCCGACTAGCGCAGCCAAAAACATTCAGTACTTC. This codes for CASSLAPTSAAKNIQYF.

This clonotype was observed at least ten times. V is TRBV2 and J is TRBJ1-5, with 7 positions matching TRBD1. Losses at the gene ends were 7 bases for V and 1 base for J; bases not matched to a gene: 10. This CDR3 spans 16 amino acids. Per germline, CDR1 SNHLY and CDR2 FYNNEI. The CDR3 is CASIPERGQSNQPQHF. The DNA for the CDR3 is TGTGCCAGCATCCCGGAGAGGGGGCAGAGCAATCAGCCCCAGCATTTT.

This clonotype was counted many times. The CDR3: CASSPGQGNSPLHF. As DNA, the CDR3 is TGTGCCAGCAGCCCTGGGCAGGGTAATTCACCCCTCCACTTT. The chain is built from TRBV27 and TRBJ1-6; D might be TRBD1 (5 bases). V was trimmed by 6 bases and J by 6 bases, leaving 12 bases between them. The V gene's germline CDR1 is MNHEY and CDR2 SMNVEV (reference sequence). The CDR3 loop spans 14 amino acids.

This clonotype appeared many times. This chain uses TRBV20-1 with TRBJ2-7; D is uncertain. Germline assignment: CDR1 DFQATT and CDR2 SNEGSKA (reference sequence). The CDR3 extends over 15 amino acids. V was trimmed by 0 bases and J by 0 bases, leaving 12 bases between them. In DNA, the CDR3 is TGCAGTGCTAGAGATCTAGGTGCGAGCTCCTACGAGCAGTACTTC. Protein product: CSARDLGASSYEQYF.

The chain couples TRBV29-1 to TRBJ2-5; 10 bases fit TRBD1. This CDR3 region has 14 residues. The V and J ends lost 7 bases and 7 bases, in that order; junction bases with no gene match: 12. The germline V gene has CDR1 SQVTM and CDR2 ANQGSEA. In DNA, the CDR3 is TGCAGCGGGTCGGGACAGGGGAGAAGGCGGACCCAGTACTTC. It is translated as CSGSGQGRRRTQYF. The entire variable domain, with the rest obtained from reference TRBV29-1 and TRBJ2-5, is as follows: SAVISQKPSRDICQRGTSLTIQCQVDSQVTMMFWYRQQPGQSLTLIATANQGSEATYESGFVIDKFPISRPNLTFSTLTVSNMSPEDSSIYLCSGSGQGRRRTQYFGPGTRLLVL.

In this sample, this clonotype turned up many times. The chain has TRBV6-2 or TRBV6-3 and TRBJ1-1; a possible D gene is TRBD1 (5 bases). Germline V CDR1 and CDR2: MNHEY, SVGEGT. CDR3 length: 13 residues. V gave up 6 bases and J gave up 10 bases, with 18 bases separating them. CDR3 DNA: TGTGCCAGCAGCCACCGGAGGGGTTTGGGAGCTTTCTTT. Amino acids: CASSHRRGLGAFF.

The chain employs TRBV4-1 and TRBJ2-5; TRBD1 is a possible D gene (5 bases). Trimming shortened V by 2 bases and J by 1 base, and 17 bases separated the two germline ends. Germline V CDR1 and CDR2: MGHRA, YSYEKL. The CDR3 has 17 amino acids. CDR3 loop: CASSQPRRKGPQETQYF. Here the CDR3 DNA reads TGCGCCAGCAGCCAACCCCGCAGAAAGGGGCCCCAAGAGACCCAGTACTTC.

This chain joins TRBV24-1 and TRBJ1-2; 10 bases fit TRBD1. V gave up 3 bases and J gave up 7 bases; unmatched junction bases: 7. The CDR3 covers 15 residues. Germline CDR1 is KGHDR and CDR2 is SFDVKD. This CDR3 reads CATSDTGTGDRGYTF. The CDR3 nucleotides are TGTGCCACCAGTGATACCGGGACAGGGGATCGTGGCTACACCTTC.

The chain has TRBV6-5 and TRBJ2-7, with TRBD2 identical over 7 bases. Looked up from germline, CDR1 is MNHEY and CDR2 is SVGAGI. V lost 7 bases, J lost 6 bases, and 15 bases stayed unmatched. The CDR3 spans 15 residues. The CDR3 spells CASIRGGAGESEQYF. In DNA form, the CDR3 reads TGTGCCAGCATTAGGGGTGGGGCGGGAGAAAGCGAGCAGTACTTC.

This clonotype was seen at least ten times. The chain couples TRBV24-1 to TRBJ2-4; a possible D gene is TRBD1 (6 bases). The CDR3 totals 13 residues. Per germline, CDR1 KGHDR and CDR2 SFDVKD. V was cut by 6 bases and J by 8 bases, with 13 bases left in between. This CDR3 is CATSRAGEYIQYF. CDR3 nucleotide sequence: TGTGCCACCAGTCGGGCAGGGGAATACATTCAGTACTTC.

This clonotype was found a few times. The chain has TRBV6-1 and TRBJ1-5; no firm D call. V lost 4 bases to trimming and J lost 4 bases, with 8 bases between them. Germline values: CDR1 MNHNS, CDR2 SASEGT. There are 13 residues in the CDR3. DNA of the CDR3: TGTGCCAGCAGTGCGTACACAAATCAGCCCCAGCATTTT. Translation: CASSAYTNQPQHF.

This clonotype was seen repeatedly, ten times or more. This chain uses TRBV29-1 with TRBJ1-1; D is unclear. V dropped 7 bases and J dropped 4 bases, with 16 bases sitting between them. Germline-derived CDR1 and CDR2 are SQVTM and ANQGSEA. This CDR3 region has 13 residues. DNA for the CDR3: TGCAGCGCCCATGGGGAGGGAGCCACTGAAGCTTTCTTT. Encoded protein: CSAHGEGATEAFF.

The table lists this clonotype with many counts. The CDR3 loop is CASSPGQGAWQPQHF. The CDR3 DNA is TGTGCCAGCAGTCCAGGACAGGGGGCATGGCAGCCCCAGCATTTT. The V and J genes are TRBV6-5 and TRBJ1-5, with 11 nucleotides matching TRBD1. J lost 7 bases, V lost 5 bases, and 7 bases had no gene match. This CDR3 spans 15 amino acids. Germline CDR1 reads MNHEY; CDR2 reads SVGAGI.

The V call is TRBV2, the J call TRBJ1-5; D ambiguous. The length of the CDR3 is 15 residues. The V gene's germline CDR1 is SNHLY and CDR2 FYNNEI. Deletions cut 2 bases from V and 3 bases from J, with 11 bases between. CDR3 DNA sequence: TGTGCCAGCAGTGAACCGGGTAACTCCAATCAGCCCCAGCATTTT. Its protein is CASSEPGNSNQPQHF.

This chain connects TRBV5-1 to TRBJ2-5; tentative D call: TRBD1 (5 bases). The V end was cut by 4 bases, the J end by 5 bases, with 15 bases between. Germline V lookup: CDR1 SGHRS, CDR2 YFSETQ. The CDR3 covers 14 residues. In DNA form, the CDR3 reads TGCGCCAGCAGCGGAGAAGGGGCTCGTGAGACCCAGTACTTC. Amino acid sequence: CASSGEGARETQYF.

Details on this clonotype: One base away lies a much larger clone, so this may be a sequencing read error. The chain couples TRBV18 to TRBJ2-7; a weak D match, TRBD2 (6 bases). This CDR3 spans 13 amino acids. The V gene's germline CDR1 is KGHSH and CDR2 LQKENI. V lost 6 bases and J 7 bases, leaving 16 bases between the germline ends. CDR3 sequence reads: CASSTQWAGEQYF. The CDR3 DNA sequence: TGTGCCAGCTCTACCCAGTGGGCGGGGGAGCAGTACTTC.

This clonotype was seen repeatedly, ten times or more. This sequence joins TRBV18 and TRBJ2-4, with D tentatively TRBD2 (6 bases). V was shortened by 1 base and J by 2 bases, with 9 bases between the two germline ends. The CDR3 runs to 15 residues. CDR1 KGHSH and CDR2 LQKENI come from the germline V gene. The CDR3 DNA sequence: TGTGCCAGCTCACCACTCGGGGGAACCAAAAACATTCAGTACTTC. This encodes CASSPLGGTKNIQYF.

The CDR3 sequence: CASSLTAGASSYEQYF. In DNA form, the CDR3 reads TGTGCCAGCAGCCTAACTGCGGGTGCGAGCTCCTACGAGCAGTACTTC. V gene TRBV12-3 or TRBV12-4 combines with J gene TRBJ2-7; maybe TRBD2 (5 bases). The CDR3 has 16 amino acids. Trimming took 6 bases from V and 0 from J, leaving 18 bases between them.

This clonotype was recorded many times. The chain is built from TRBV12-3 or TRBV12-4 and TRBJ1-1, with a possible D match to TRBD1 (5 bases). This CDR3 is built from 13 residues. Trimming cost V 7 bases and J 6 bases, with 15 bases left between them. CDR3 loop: CASTLGGRAEAFF. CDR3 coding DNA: TGTGCCAGCACCCTTGGGGGGAGGGCTGAAGCTTTCTTT.

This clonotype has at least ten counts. The CDR3 reads CASSYSTGTGRFETQYF. The CDR3 DNA sequence: TGTGCCAGCAGTTACTCGACGGGGACAGGGCGGTTTGAGACCCAGTACTTC. V is TRBV6-2 or TRBV6-3 and J is TRBJ2-5; 9 positions match TRBD1. Germline CDR1 is MNHEY and CDR2 is SVGEGT. The CDR3 contains 17 residues. Trimming removed 0 bases from V and 5 bases from J; junction bases left unmatched: 10.

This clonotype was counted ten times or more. CDR3 sequence (DNA): TGTGCCAGCAGCTTACCCGGACAGGGGACTCAAGAGCAGTACTTC. Its protein product is CASSLPGQGTQEQYF. The chain recombines TRBV7-6 with TRBJ2-7; 9 bases fit TRBD1. Germline trimming cut 2 bases from V and 7 bases from J; bases unmatched to any gene: 9. The CDR3 has 15 amino acids. Germline V gene sequence: CDR1 SGHVS, CDR2 FNYEAQ.

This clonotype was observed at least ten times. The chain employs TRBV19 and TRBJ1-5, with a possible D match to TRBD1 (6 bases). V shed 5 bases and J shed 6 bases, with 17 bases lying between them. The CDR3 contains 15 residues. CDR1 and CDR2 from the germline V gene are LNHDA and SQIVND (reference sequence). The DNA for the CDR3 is TGTGCCAGTAGTGTCAACCAGGGGCGATTTCAGCCCCAGCATTTT. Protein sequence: CASSVNQGRFQPQHF. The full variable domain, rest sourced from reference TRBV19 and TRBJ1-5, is DGGITQSPKYLFRKEGQNVTLSCEQNLNHDAMYWYRQDPGQGLRLIYYSQIVNDFQKGDIAEGYSVSREKKESFPLTVTSAQKNPTAFYLCASSVNQGRFQPQHFGDGTRLSIL.